This T cell receptor (beta chain) was sequenced in a study of blood T cell repertoires in COVID-19 (TCRdb year 2020). About the full investigation: Samples from collaborators originated in the United States, Italy and Spain and spanned both the acute and convalescent phases of COVID-19. The prospective study material was composed of cDNA or gDNA derived from T cells, B-cell-depleted T cells, or PBMCs. The dataset comprised deeply sampled blood TCRbeta repertoires from subjects exposed to, actively infected with, or recovered from COVID-19. The repertoires were released in a freely available public database intended as a resource for research on the immune response to SARS-CoV-2. Samples came from the ongoing ImmuneRACE study (first 160 participants) plus 1,254 subjects from 6 global collaborators. Sample metadata almost always included a de-identified subject ID, COVID-19 status, age in years and sex. HLA class I and class II types, where available, came from metadata supplied by the sample provider rather than from assay-based typing.

Results the study describes overall, beyond this receptor: The quantity of clinical and demographic metadata differed by source and by participant and was supplied without curation.

In Seattle, one collaborating source enrolled patients while the infection was active and tracked those patients longitudinally over the course of disease. Whole blood was collected in K2EDTA tubes by collaborating institutions according to the institutions' own protocols. Collaborator samples were shipped for TCRbeta analysis as frozen whole blood, isolated PBMCs, or DNA extracted from either sample type. TCRbeta CDR3 regions were amplified from genomic DNA by means of the immunoSEQ Assay, a bias-controlled multiplex PCR. The authors' analysis ran thus. Nucleated cell counts per sample were estimated from amplification of reference gene primers within the assay. To quantify the absolute abundance of each unique TCRbeta CDR3 rearrangement, sequence reads were collapsed and filtered. For each sample, productive Simpson clonality was calculated as the square root of Simpson's diversity index across productive rearrangements. Entries here come from immuneACCESS through TCRdb and include only in-frame sequences with V and J called. Some clones fail to appear in such tables; in the studies checked, an unresolved V gene covers under half of the shortfall, and the cause of the remainder is unknown. That table furnishes V, J and clone size, whereas the DNA furnished D and trimming. The sample yields roughly 320,000 clones; approximately 89% were counted once. The ten largest clones add up to about 2% of the sample.

On this clone itself: The clone's antigen remains unknown. Nothing much larger sits one base from this clone, and base qualities are not available.

The receptor was isolated from a woman younger than 45 with COVID-19, enrolled during active disease. Specimen: peripheral blood.

DNA sequence: TGTGCCAGCAGCGTAGCCCAGCGGGGGGCTCAAGAGACCCAGTACTTC. This yields the protein CASSVAQRGAQETQYF. The rearranged segments are TRBV9 and TRBJ2-5, with 9 bases aligning to TRBD2. Looking up the germline V gene yields CDR1 SGDLS and CDR2 YYNGEE. Germline trimming: 0 bases from V, 2 bases from J; junction bases outside gene matches: 5. The CDR3 has 16 amino acids, counting the end cysteine and phenylalanine. Only the CDR3 portion is preserved as DNA: 48 bases, with reading frame beginning at the first base.